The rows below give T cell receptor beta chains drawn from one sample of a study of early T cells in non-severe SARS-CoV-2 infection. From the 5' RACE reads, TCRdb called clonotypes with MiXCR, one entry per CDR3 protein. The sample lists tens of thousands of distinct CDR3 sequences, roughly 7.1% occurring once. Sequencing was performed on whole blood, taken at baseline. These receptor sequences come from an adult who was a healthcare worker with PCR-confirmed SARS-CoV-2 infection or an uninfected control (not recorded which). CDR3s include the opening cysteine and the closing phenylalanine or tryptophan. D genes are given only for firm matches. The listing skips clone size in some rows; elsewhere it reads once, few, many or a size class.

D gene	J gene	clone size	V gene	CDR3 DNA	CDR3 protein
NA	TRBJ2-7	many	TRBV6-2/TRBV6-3	TGTGCCAGCAGCCCTCGTAGAACCTACGAGCAGTACTTC	CASSPRRTYEQYF
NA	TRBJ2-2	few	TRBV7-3	TGTGCCAGCAGCCCTACCTACACCGGGGAGCTGTTTTTT	CASSPTYTGELFF
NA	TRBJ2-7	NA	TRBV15	TGTGCCACCAGCAGAAACAGGGATAGCTCCTACGAGCAGTACTTC	CATSRNRDSSYEQYF
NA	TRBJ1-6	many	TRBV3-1	TGTGCCAGCAGCCAATTTCGATCCTCGCACGGTAATTCACCCCTCCACTTT	CASSQFRSSHGNSPLHF
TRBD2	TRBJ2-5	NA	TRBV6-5	TGTGCCAGCAGGGCGACGGGACTAGCGGGAGAGACCCAGTACTTC	CASRATGLAGETQYF
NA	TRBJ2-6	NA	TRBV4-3	TGCGCCAGCAGCCAAGATGGGCCCTCTGGGGCCAACGTCCTGACTTTC	CASSQDGPSGANVLTF
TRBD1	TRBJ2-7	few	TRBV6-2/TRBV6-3	TGTGCCAGCAGTTACTCGAAGGGGGCCGGCTACGAGCAGTACTTC	CASSYSKGAGYEQYF
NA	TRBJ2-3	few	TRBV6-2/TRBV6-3	TGTGCCAGCAGACGGGACGTAACCGCAGATACGCAGTATTTT	CASRRDVTADTQYF
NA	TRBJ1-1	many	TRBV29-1	TGCAGCGTTTTCCAGGAGACGAACACTGAAGCTTTCTTT	CSVFQETNTEAFF
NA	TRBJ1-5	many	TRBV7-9	TGTGCCAGCAGCTTGGAGACAACTCTTCAGCCCCAGCATTTT	CASSLETTLQPQHF
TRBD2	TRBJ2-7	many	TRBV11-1	TGTGCCAGCAGCCTAGCGGGAGCTATCCACGAGCAGTACTTC	CASSLAGAIHEQYF
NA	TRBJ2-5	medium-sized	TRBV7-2	TGTGCCAGCAGGACATACCAAGAGACCCAGTACTTC	CASRTYQETQYF
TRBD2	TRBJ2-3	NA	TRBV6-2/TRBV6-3	TGTGCCAGCAGTTACTCAACTAGCGGGAGAACAGATACGCAGTATTTT	CASSYSTSGRTDTQYF
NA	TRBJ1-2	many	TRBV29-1	TGCAGCGTTGAAGATCGGGCAGGGATTGCCTATGGCTACACCTTC	CSVEDRAGIAYGYTF
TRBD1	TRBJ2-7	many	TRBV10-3	TGTGCCATCAGTGAGGTTAGGGGACAGGGGGACCCCTACGAGCAGTACTTC	CAISEVRGQGDPYEQYF
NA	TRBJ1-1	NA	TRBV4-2	TGTGCCAGCAGCCGCCTCCGTCCGTACGCATATCTAATGAACACTGAAGCTTTCTTT	CASSRLRPYAYLMNTEAFF
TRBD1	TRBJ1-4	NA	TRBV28	TGTGCCAGCAGTTCTTTCCCGGGACAGACTAATGAAAAACTGTTTTTT	CASSSFPGQTNEKLFF
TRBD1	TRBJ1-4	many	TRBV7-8	TGTGCCAGCAGTCGAGTCCGACAGGGTCTTACAACTAATGAAAAACTGTTTTTT	CASSRVRQGLTTNEKLFF
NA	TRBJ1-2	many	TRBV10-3	TGTGCCATCAGTGAGGTCCTTTATGGCTACACCTTC	CAISEVLYGYTF
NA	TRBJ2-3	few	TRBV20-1	TGCAGTGCTAGACGCGACAGTTTTCTCACAGATACGCAGTATTTT	CSARRDSFLTDTQYF
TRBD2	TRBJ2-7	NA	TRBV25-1	TGTGCCAGCTCTCTGGTAGCGGGCACCTACGAGCAGTACTTC	CASSLVAGTYEQYF
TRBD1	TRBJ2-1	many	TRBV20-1	TGCAGTGCTGATTCCCCGGGACAGGACAATGAGCAGTTCTTC	CSADSPGQDNEQFF
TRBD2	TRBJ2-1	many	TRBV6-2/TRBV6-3	TGTGCCAGCAGCCGACTAGCGGGTATCAATGAGCAGTTCTTC	CASSRLAGINEQFF
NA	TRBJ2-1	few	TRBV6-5	TGTGCCAGCAGTCGCGACGGGAACAATGAGCAGTTCTTC	CASSRDGNNEQFF
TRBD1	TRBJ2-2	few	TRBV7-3	TGTGCCAGCAGCTTAACCGGGACAGCGAACACCGGGGAGCTGTTTTTT	CASSLTGTANTGELFF
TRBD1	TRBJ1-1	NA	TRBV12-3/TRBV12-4	TGTGCCAGCAGCCGGACAGGAATTGAAGCTTTCTTT	CASSRTGIEAFF
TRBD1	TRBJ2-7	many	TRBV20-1	TGCAGTGCTGATCCGGGACAGGGAACCTACGAGCAGTACTTC	CSADPGQGTYEQYF
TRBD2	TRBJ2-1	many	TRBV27	TGTGCCAGCAGTCCGATCGGTCTAGCGGGGGGTAGCTCCTACAATGAGCAGTTCTTC	CASSPIGLAGGSSYNEQFF
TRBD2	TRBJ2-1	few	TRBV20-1	TGCAGTGCTACGGAGCGGGGTACCTACAATGAGCAGTTCTTC	CSATERGTYNEQFF
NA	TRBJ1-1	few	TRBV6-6	TGTGCCAGCAGCCACGGGGGACCTAAGACGGCTGAAGCTTTCTTT	CASSHGGPKTAEAFF
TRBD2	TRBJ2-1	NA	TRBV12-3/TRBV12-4	TGTGCCAGCAGCCCGTCGGCGGGAGGAGAGCAGTTCTTC	CASSPSAGGEQFF
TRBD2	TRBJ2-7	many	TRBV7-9	TGTGCCAGCAGCTTAACCGGGGGGAGCCCCTCCTACGAGCAGTACTTC	CASSLTGGSPSYEQYF
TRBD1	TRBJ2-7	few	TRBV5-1	TGCGCCAGCAGCGCCACAGGACAGGGTTCCCACGAGCAGTACTTC	CASSATGQGSHEQYF
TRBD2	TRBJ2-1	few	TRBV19	TGTGCCAGTCGTGAGCGGGAGGTGTTAAATGAGCAGTTCTTC	CASREREVLNEQFF
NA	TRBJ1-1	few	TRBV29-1	TGCAGCGTTGGCCAGGGAGATTACACTGAAGCTTTCTTT	CSVGQGDYTEAFF
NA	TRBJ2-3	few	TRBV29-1	TGCAGCGCCCGGTCTTTAGCGAGCACAGATACGCAGTATTTT	CSARSLASTDTQYF
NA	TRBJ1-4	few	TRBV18	TGTGCCAGCTCGAGGGGATCTAATGAAAAACTGTTTTTT	CASSRGSNEKLFF
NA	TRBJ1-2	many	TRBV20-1	TGCAGTGCTAGTCGAACAGTAGGTGGCAACTATGGCTACACCTTC	CSASRTVGGNYGYTF
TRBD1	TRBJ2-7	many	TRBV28	TGTGCCAGCCGCGGACAGGGGGGGGGCGAGCAGTACTTC	CASRGQGGGEQYF
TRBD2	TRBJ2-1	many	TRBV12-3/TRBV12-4	TGTGCCAGCAGTTTGGCGGGAGGGGTCAATGAGCAGTTCTTC	CASSLAGGVNEQFF
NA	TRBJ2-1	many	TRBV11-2	TGTGCCAGCAGCCCACCAATTTCGGCGTTTTCCTACAATGAGCAGTTCTTC	CASSPPISAFSYNEQFF
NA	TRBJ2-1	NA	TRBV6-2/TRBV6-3	TGTGCCAGCAGTTACTTTGGGGTAGCGGACTATTACAATGAGCAGTTCTTC	CASSYFGVADYYNEQFF
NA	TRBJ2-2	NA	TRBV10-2	TGCGCCAGCAGTGGACAGTCGGGGACCGGGGAGCTGTTTTTT	CASSGQSGTGELFF
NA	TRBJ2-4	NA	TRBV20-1	TGCAGTGCTAGTGTCGCGGCGCGAGCCAAAAACATTCAGTACTTC	CSASVAARAKNIQYF
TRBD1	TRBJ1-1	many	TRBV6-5	TGTGCCAGCAGTTACTCGATTGGACAGGGAGCTTTCTTT	CASSYSIGQGAFF
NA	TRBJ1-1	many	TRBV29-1	TGCAGCGCGACAGAGAACACTGAAGCTTTCTTT	CSATENTEAFF
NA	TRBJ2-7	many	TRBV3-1	TGTGCCAGCAGCCAAGTCCACGAGCAGTACTTC	CASSQVHEQYF
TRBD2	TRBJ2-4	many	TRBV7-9	TGTGCCAGCAGCCCAACTAGCGGGGCAGAAAACATTCAGTACTTC	CASSPTSGAENIQYF